These 20 T cell receptor beta chains share one sample of origin, sequenced in a study of CD8+CD57+ T cells in acquired aplastic anemia. The use of genomic DNA as template underpinned the TCR beta VDJ and CDR3 profiling. TCRdb used MiXCR to reprocess the reads, holding one entry per CDR3 protein. The table includes over 150,000 distinct CDR3 sequences, 70% to 75% detected once. Patients included in sequencing had previously demonstrated CD8+CD57+ cell expansion by flow cytometry. The sequenced material came from sorted CD4+, CD8+, or CD8+CD57+ T cells (not recorded which) from PBMCs. These receptors were collected from a human donor with aplastic anemia.

The chain recombines TRBV5-6 with TRBJ2-7, with 8 bases fitting TRBD1. With 4 bases clipped from V and 5 bases from J, the junction kept 8 bases outside the gene matches. CDR1 is SGHDT and CDR2 is YYEEEE in the germline V gene. The CDR3 runs to 14 residues. Written as DNA, the CDR3 is TGTGCCAGCAGCCTCAAGGACAGGGTGGACGAGCAGTACTTC. Its protein is CASSLKDRVDEQYF.

The V and J genes are TRBV29-1 and TRBJ2-7; D gene uncertain. Germline assignment: CDR1 SQVTM and CDR2 ANQGSEA. V lost 3 bases and J 1 base, leaving 4 bases between the germline ends. This CDR3 is 11 amino acids long. The CDR3, as DNA: TGCAGCGTTGATATTTCCTACGAGCAGTACTTC. It specifies CSVDISYEQYF.

V and J are TRBV10-3 and TRBJ2-2, with 7 bases identical to TRBD2. CDR1 and CDR2 (germline): ENHRY, SYGVKD. This CDR3 is built from 12 residues. Trimming cost V 8 bases and J 4 bases; bases outside gene matches: 1. CDR3: CAIGGGTGELFF. The CDR3 DNA sequence: TGTGCCATCGGCGGGGGCACCGGGGAGCTGTTTTTT.

V and J are TRBV5-4 and TRBJ2-7; D is possibly TRBD2 (5 bases). Germline loops: CDR1 SGHNT, CDR2 YYREEE (reference sequence). The CDR3 runs 13 residues. V dropped 5 bases and J dropped 5 bases, with 14 bases sitting between them. CDR3 sequence (DNA): TGTGCCAGCAGTATCACTAGTTATGACGAGCAGTACTTC. Translated, it gives CASSITSYDEQYF.

This sequence joins TRBV7-9 and TRBJ2-1; D is ambiguous. The CDR3 has 13 amino acids. The ends were cut back, 6 bases at V and 2 bases at J, with 8 bases in the middle. CDR1 and CDR2 (germline): SEHNR, FQNEAQ (reference sequence). The CDR3 bases are TGTGCCAGCAGTCCCAGTACCTACAATGAGCAGTTCTTC. As protein: CASSPSTYNEQFF.

The chain employs TRBV5-5 and TRBJ2-7, with D possibly being TRBD1 (6 bases). The CDR3 is 13 residues long. Germline V gene lookup returns CDR1 SGHKS and CDR2 YYEKEE (reference sequence). The V and J ends lost 1 base and 3 bases respectively, with 8 bases between them. The CDR3 reads CASSLRQDYEQYF. The CDR3 coding sequence is TGTGCCAGCAGCTTGCGACAGGACTACGAGCAGTACTTC.

The genes are TRBV4-2 and TRBJ1-1; perhaps TRBD1 as D (5 bases). Germline V gene data show CDR1 as LGHNA and CDR2 as YNFKEQ. The germline V and J ends were trimmed by 0 bases and 6 bases, with 14 bases remaining between them. The CDR3 has 15 residues. CDR3 protein: CASSQDVGGFSEAFF. DNA of the CDR3: TGTGCCAGCAGCCAAGATGTGGGGGGATTCTCTGAAGCTTTCTTT.

CDR3 sequence reads: CASNTGTYNEQFF. Written as DNA, the CDR3 is TGTGCCAGCAACACCGGGACCTACAATGAGCAGTTCTTC. The chain couples TRBV7-9 to TRBJ2-1, with TRBD2 as a possible D gene (5 bases). This CDR3 comprises 13 residues. Germline V gene data show CDR1 as SEHNR and CDR2 as FQNEAQ (reference sequence). Trimming stripped 7 bases from V and 2 bases from J, with 9 bases between.

The chain joins TRBV29-1 to TRBJ2-7; D remains ambiguous. CDR3 length: 11 residues. Germline CDR1 is SQVTM and CDR2 is ANQGSEA. Trimming took 4 bases from V and 1 from J, leaving 5 bases between them. The CDR3 sequence: CSVVGSYEQYF. The CDR3 DNA follows: TGCAGCGTTGTTGGATCCTACGAGCAGTACTTC.

This clonotype was detected once. V usage is TRBV7-9 and J usage is TRBJ2-1; D is unclear. There are 16 residues in the CDR3. The germline CDR1 and CDR2 sequences are SEHNR and FQNEAQ (reference sequence). V lost 1 base to trimming and J lost 7 bases, with 17 bases between them. The CDR3 coding sequence is TGTGCCAGCAGCTTAGGGTCACGCGCGTTGGGTAATGAGCAGTTCTTC. Residues: CASSLGSRALGNEQFF.

This clonotype was detected many times. This chain connects TRBV9 to TRBJ2-5; the match to TRBD2 covers 15 bases. The CDR3 contains 16 residues. CDR1 is SGDLS and CDR2 is YYNGEE in the germline V gene. V dropped 3 bases and J dropped 5; count of bases not matched to a gene: 5. CDR3 in amino acids: CASSEGLAGGRETQYF. As DNA, the CDR3 is TGTGCCAGCAGCGAAGGACTAGCGGGGGGGCGGGAGACCCAGTACTTC.

The chain uses TRBV10-3 and TRBJ2-3, with 7 bases that match TRBD1. V trimming: 3 bases; J trimming: 6 bases; junction bases outside the gene matches: 15. This CDR3 contains 17 residues. CDR1 ENHRY and CDR2 SYGVKD come from the germline V gene. The CDR3 coding sequence is TGTGCCATCAGTGAAAGGGGGACAGCGGCGAGCAGGGATACGCAGTATTTT. Protein sequence: CAISERGTAASRDTQYF.

Only a few counts were recorded for this clonotype. This chain connects TRBV6-4 to TRBJ1-2; D remains unclear. V was pared by 5 bases and J by 1 base, with 8 bases between. The germline gives CDR1 MRHNA, CDR2 SNTAGT. CDR3 size: 13 residues. The CDR3 DNA follows: TGTGCCAGCAGTAGTGGCGGTAACTATGGCTACACCTTC. This codes for CASSSGGNYGYTF.

V is TRBV29-1 and J is TRBJ2-1, with D possibly matching TRBD2 (6 bases). The CDR3 consists of 14 residues. V lost 7 bases and J 2 bases, leaving 15 bases between the germline ends. Germline CDR1 and CDR2: SQVTM and ANQGSEA. In DNA form, the CDR3 reads TGCAGCGCCGGGAGCGTCCCCACCTACAATGAGCAGTTCTTC. Protein: CSAGSVPTYNEQFF.

This sequence joins TRBV20-1 and TRBJ2-5; the D gene is possibly TRBD1 (7 bases). The germline CDR1 and CDR2 sequences are DFQATT and SNEGSKA (reference sequence). Trimming cost V 7 bases and J 1 base, with 13 bases left between them. The CDR3 is 13 amino acids. The CDR3 nucleotides are TGCAGTGTCCGGGGGACAGTCCAAGAGACCCAGTACTTC. It encodes CSVRGTVQETQYF.

The CDR3 loop reads CATSRPRGGGQPQHF. Here the CDR3 DNA reads TGTGCCACCAGCAGGCCGAGAGGGGGTGGTCAGCCCCAGCATTTT. V usage is TRBV15 and J usage is TRBJ1-5; weak D call: TRBD1 (6 bases). From germline, CDR1 is LNHNV and CDR2 YYDKDF (reference sequence). The CDR3 runs to 15 residues. The germline V and J ends were trimmed by 3 bases and 6 bases, with 15 bases remaining between them.

Regarding this clonotype: At one of its ends the junction is not consistent with the germline gene, which may arise from a read error. The genes are TRBV15 and TRBJ2-1, with 8 bases matching TRBD1. CDR3 size: 14 residues. Germline-derived CDR1 and CDR2 are LNHNV and YYDKDF (reference sequence). Written as DNA, the CDR3 is TGCGCCAGCAGCCTGTCAGTCGGGGACAGGGAGCAGTTCTTC. It translates to CASSLSVGDREQFF.

The rearrangement uses TRBV5-6 and TRBJ1-1; D remains ambiguous. Germline CDR1 reads SGHDT; CDR2 reads YYEEEE. Deletions cut 2 bases from V and 4 bases from J, with 6 bases between. The CDR3 consists of 12 residues. The CDR3 loop reads CASSFDITEAFF. CDR3 bases: TGTGCCAGCAGCTTTGACATCACTGAAGCTTTCTTT. The variable domain in full, with the rest retrieved from reference TRBV5-6 and TRBJ1-1, is DAGVTQSPTHLIKTRGQQVTLRCSPKSGHDTVSWYQQALGQGPQFIFQYYEEEERQRGNFPDRFSGHQFPNYSSELNVNALLLGDSALYLCASSFDITEAFFGQGTRLTVV.

CDR3 sequence (DNA): TGCAGTGCTAGAGGTCGGTCCCGGGACGGACGAACACCTCAAGAGACCCAGTACTTC. Encoded protein: CSARGRSRDGRTPQETQYF. The chain couples TRBV20-1 to TRBJ2-5; D is tentatively TRBD1 or TRBD2 (5 bases each). The CDR3 extends over 19 amino acids. Germline lookup yields CDR1 DFQATT and CDR2 SNEGSKA (reference sequence). The ends were cut back, 1 base at V and 2 bases at J, with 26 bases in the middle.

Comments on this clonotype: The CDR3 carries no conserved terminal phenylalanine or tryptophan, so it likely arises from a read error. This chain joins TRBV5-1 and TRBJ2-7; the D is unclear. From germline, CDR1 is SGHRS and CDR2 YFSETQ. The CDR3 spans 12 residues. V was clipped by 4 bases and J by 7 bases, with 12 bases between them. CDR3 region: CASSQTTEEQYL. The CDR3 bases are TGCGCCAGCAGCCAGACCACCGAGGAGCAGTACTTA.